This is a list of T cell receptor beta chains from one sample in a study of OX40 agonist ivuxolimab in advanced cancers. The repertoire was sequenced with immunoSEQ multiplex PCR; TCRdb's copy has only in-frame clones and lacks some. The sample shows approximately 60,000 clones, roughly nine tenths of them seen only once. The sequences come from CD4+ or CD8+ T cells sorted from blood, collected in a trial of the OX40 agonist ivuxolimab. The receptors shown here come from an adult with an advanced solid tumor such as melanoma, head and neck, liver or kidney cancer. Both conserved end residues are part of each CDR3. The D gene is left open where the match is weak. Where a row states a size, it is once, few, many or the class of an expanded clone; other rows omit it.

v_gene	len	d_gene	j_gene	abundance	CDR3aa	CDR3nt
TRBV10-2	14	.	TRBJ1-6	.	CASRTDSYNSPLHF	TGCGCCAGCAGAACCGACAGCTATAATTCACCCCTCCACTTT
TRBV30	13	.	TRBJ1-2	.	CAWISRGFAGYTF	TGTGCCTGGATTTCCCGGGGGTTCGCTGGCTACACCTTC
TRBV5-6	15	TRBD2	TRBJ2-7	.	CASSQALAGGREQYF	TGTGCCAGCAGCCAAGCTCTAGCGGGGGGGCGCGAGCAGTACTTC
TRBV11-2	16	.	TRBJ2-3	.	CASSLQGGKLGDTQYF	TGTGCCAGCAGCTTACAGGGGGGGAAACTGGGAGATACGCAGTATTTT
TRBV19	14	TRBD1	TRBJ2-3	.	CANIRDRVTDTQYF	TGTGCCAACATCCGGGACAGGGTCACAGATACGCAGTATTTT
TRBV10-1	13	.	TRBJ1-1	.	CASSPRGKGEAFF	TGCGCCAGCAGCCCTAGGGGAAAAGGTGAAGCTTTCTTT
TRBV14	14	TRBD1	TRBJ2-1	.	CASSRRQGWNEQFF	TGTGCCAGCAGCCGAAGACAGGGTTGGAATGAGCAGTTCTTC
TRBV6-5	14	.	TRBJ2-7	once	CASSYSISPYEQYF	TGTGCCAGCAGTTACTCGATTAGCCCCTACGAGCAGTACTTC
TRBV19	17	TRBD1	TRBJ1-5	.	CASSIRIVPGGPQPQHF	TGTGCCAGTAGTATCCGCATCGTCCCAGGGGGGCCCCAGCCCCAGCATTTT
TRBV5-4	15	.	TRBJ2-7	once	CASSLPGTVTYEQYF	TGTGCCAGCAGCCTCCCCGGGACGGTGACCTACGAGCAGTACTTC
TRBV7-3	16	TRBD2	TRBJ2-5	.	CASSRGTSGSWETQYF	TGTGCCAGCAGCCGCGGGACTAGCGGGAGTTGGGAGACCCAGTACTTC
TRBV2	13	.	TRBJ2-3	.	CASRFGLTDTQYF	TGTGCCAGCAGATTTGGACTCACAGATACGCAGTATTTT
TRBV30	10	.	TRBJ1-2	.	CAGGVAGYTF	TGTGCCGGAGGGGTCGCTGGCTACACCTTC
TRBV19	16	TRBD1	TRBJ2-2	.	CASSRPGQAFTGELFF	TGTGCCAGTAGTAGACCGGGACAGGCTTTCACCGGGGAGCTGTTTTTT
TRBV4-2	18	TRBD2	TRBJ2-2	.	CASSQDLAGGARTGELFF	TGTGCCAGCAGCCAAGATCTAGCGGGAGGGGCGCGCACCGGGGAGCTGTTTTTT
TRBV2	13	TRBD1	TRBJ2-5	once	CASTGTDQETQYF	TGTGCCAGCACAGGGACAGACCAAGAGACCCAGTACTTC
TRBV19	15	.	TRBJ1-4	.	CASSSDSPTNEKLFF	TGTGCCAGTAGTTCCGACAGCCCTACTAATGAAAAACTGTTTTTT
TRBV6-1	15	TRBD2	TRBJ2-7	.	CASSERTSGSDEQYF	TGTGCCAGCAGTGAGAGGACTAGCGGGAGTGACGAGCAGTACTTC
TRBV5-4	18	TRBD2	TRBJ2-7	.	CASSLSPPPSTRRGEQYF	TGTGCCAGCAGCTTGAGTCCCCCCCCTAGCACACGGCGGGGGGAGCAGTACTTC
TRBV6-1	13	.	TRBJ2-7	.	CASSEAEGFEQYF	TGTGCCAGCAGTGAAGCAGAGGGTTTCGAGCAGTACTTC
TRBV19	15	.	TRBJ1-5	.	CASNKDTAGSQPQHF	TGTGCCAGTAACAAGGACACCGCGGGTAGTCAGCCCCAGCATTTT
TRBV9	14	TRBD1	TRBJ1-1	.	CASSGTGVNTEAFF	TGTGCCAGCAGCGGGACAGGGGTGAACACTGAAGCTTTCTTT
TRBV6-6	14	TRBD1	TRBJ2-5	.	CATMGGQGAETQYF	TGTGCCACGATGGGGGGACAGGGGGCCGAGACCCAGTACTTC
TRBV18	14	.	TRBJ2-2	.	CASSPPFDTGELFF	TGTGCCAGCTCACCACCGTTCGACACCGGGGAGCTGTTTTTT
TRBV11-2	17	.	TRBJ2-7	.	CASQGGPWGRVNYEQYF	TGTGCCAGCCAAGGTGGGCCGTGGGGTAGGGTGAATTACGAGCAGTACTTC
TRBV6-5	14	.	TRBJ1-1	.	CASSYSSGSTEAFF	TGTGCCAGCAGTTACTCCTCGGGAAGCACTGAAGCTTTCTTT
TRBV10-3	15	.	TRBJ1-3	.	CAISESRATGNTIYF	TGTGCCATCAGTGAGTCGAGGGCAACAGGAAACACCATATATTTT
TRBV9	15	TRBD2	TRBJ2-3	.	CASSRSGGVADTQYF	TGTGCCAGCAGCAGGAGCGGGGGGGTCGCAGATACGCAGTATTTT
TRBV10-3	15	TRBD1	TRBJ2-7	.	CAISEGTGGTYEQYF	TGTGCCATCAGTGAGGGGACAGGGGGTACCTACGAGCAGTACTTC
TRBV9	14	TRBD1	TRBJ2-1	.	CASSVEGGRNEQFF	TGTGCCAGCAGCGTAGAAGGGGGCCGAAATGAGCAGTTCTTC
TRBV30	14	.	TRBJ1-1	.	CACLGGQGNTEAFF	TGTGCCTGCCTCGGCGGGCAGGGAAACACTGAAGCTTTCTTT
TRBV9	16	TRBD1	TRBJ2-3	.	CASSVAAGGATDTQYF	TGTGCCAGCAGCGTAGCGGCAGGGGGCGCGACAGATACGCAGTATTTT
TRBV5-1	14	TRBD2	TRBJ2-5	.	CASSSSGAQETQYF	TGCGCCAGCAGCTCTAGCGGGGCCCAAGAGACCCAGTACTTC
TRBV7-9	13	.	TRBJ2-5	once	CASSFGQQETQYF	TGTGCCAGCAGCTTTGGGCAGCAAGAGACCCAGTACTTC
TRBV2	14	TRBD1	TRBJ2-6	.	CASSAGGGANVLTF	TGTGCCAGCAGTGCAGGGGGTGGGGCCAACGTCCTGACTTTC
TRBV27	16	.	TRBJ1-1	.	CASSPYEGYMNTEAFF	TGTGCCAGCAGTCCCTATGAGGGTTATATGAACACTGAAGCTTTCTTT
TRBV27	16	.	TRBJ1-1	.	CARPVTGLIMNTEAFF	TGTGCCCGCCCTGTGACAGGACTTATTATGAACACTGAAGCTTTCTTT
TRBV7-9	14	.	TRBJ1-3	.	CASIEGNTGNTIYF	TGTGCCAGCATCGAGGGAAATACTGGAAACACCATATATTTT
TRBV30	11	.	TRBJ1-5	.	CAWGGDQPQHF	TGTGCCTGGGGGGGGGATCAGCCCCAGCATTTT
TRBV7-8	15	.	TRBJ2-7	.	CASSLLWPSGHEQYF	TGTGCCAGCAGCTTATTATGGCCCTCGGGGCACGAGCAGTACTTC
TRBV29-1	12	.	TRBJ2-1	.	CSVGTAGFEQFF	TGCAGCGTTGGGACTGCAGGTTTTGAGCAGTTCTTC
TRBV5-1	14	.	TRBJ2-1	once	CASSPGREYNEQFF	TGCGCCAGCAGCCCTGGCCGGGAGTACAATGAGCAGTTCTTC
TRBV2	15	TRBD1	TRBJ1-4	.	CASNVEGAPNEKLFF	TGTGCCAGTAACGTGGAGGGGGCACCTAATGAAAAACTGTTTTTT
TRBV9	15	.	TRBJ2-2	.	CASSVEGLATGELFF	TGTGCCAGCAGCGTGGAGGGCCTAGCCACCGGGGAGCTGTTTTTT
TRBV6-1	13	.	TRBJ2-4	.	CASDTPGKNIQYF	TGTGCCAGCGACACGCCCGGGAAAAACATTCAGTACTTC
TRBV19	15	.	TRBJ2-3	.	CASKIQGESTDTQYF	TGTGCCAGTAAAATACAGGGCGAGAGCACAGATACGCAGTATTTT
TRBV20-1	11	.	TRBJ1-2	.	CSASLRTGYTF	TGCAGTGCTAGCCTCCGGACAGGCTACACCTTC
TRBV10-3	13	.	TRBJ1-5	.	CAISESFDQPQHF	TGTGCCATCAGTGAGTCGTTTGATCAGCCCCAGCATTTT
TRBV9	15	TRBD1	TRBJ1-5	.	CASSVGTGVDQPQHF	TGTGCCAGCAGCGTGGGGACAGGGGTAGATCAGCCCCAGCATTTT
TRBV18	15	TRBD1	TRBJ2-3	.	CASSPWTGGTDTQYF	TGTGCCAGCTCACCCTGGACAGGGGGCACAGATACGCAGTATTTT